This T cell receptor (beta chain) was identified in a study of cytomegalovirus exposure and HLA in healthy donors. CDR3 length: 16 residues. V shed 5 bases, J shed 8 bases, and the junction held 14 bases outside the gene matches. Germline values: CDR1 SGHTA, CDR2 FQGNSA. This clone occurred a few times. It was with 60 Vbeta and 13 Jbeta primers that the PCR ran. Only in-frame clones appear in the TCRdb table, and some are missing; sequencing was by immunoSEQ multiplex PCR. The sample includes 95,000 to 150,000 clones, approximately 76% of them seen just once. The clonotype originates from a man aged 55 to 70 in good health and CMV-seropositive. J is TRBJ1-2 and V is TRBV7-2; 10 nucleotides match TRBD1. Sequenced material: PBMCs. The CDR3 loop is CASSGRQGASLEGYTF. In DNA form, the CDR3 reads TGTGCCAGCAGCGGAAGACAGGGGGCCTCGCTTGAGGGCTACACCTTC.